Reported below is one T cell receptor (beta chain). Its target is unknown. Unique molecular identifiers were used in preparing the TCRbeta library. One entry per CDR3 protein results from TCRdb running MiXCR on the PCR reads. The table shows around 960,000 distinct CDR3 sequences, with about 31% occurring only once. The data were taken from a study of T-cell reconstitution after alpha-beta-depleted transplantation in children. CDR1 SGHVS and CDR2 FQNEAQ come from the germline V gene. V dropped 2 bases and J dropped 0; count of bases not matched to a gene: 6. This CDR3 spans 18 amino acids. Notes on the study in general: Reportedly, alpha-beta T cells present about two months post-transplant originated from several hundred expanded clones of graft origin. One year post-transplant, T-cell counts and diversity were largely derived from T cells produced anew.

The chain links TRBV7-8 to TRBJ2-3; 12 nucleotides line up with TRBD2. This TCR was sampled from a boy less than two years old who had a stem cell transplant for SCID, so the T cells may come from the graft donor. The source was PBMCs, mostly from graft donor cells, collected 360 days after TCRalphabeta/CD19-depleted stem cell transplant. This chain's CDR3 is CASSLLAGGTFSTDTQYF. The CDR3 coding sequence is TGTGCCAGCAGCTTACTAGCGGGGGGGACATTTAGCACAGATACGCAGTATTTT.